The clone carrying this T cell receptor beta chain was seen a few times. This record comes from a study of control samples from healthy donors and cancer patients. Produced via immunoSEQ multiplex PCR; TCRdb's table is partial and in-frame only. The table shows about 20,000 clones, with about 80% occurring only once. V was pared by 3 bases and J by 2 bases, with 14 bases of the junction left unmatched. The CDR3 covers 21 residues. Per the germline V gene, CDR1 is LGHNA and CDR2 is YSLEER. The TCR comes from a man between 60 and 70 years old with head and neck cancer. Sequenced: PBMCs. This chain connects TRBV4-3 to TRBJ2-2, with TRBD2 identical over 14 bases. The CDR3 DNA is TGCGCCAGCAGCCAGGGGATTCGGACTAGCGGGGGGCCCAGAAACACCGGGGAGCTGTTTTTT. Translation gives CASSQGIRTSGGPRNTGELFF.